This T cell receptor beta chain was retrieved from a study of cytomegalovirus exposure and HLA in healthy donors. Study-wide background: The approximately 700 first-cohort repertoires shared a platform with the approximately 110 validation repertoires, as reported in a later analysis.

Overall study findings and caveats: Cytomegalovirus association was listed for around 180 TCR beta chains.

Trimming shortened V by 6 bases and J by 9 bases, and 21 bases separated the two germline ends. Germline CDR1 and CDR2: SNHLY and FYNNEI. The CDR3 loop spans 15 amino acids. On this clone itself: Its antigen remains unknown.

Libraries were prepared by immunoSEQ multiplex PCR; TCRdb keeps only in-frame clonotypes and omits some of them. The sample has roughly 130,000 clones; 85% to 90% are singletons. This receptor was obtained from a man aged 25 to 40 in good health and CMV-seronegative. Source material: PBMCs. V gene TRBV2 combines with J gene TRBJ2-1, with D tentatively TRBD2 (5 bases). The chain's CDR3 is CASSPATTSFGEQFF. In DNA, the CDR3 is TGTGCCAGCAGCCCCGCGACAACTAGTTTCGGTGAGCAGTTCTTC. Filled out from reference TRBV2 and TRBJ2-1, the complete variable domain reads EPEVTQTPSHQVTQMGQEVILRCVPISNHLYFYWYRQILGQKVEFLVSFYNNEISEKSEIFDDQFSVERPDGSNFTLKIRSTKLEDSAMYFCASSPATTSFGEQFFGPGTRLTVL.